These T cell receptor beta chains were read from a single sample in a study of PD-L1 blockade in urothelial cancer. TCRdb's copy holds only in-frame clones and misses some; the assay was immunoSEQ multiplex PCR. This repertoire shows tens of thousands of clones, around 85% found once; its top ten account for approximately 15%. Sequences were derived from PBMCs, sampled around atezolizumab (anti-PD-L1) treatment. The receptors originated from a man aged 60 to 75 with urothelial cancer. Both conserved end residues are part of each CDR3. A D gene is named only where the DNA matches it firmly. The size entry is marked missing in some rows and otherwise reads once, few, many or a size class.

TRBJ2-2,NA,15,NA,TRBV18,TGTGCCAGCTCACCACTCCCGGGTGACACCGGGGAGCTGTTTTTT,CASSPLPGDTGELFF
TRBJ2-5,few,15,TRBD2,TRBV9,TGTGCCAGCAGCCCCGTGGATCTAGCGGGTCAGACCCAGTACTTC,CASSPVDLAGQTQYF
TRBJ1-6,NA,12,NA,TRBV30,TGTGCCTGGAGTGCTCCCGGTTCACCCCTCCACTTT,CAWSAPGSPLHF
TRBJ2-5,NA,11,NA,TRBV29-1,TGCAGCGTGGACTACCAAGAGACCCAGTACTTC,CSVDYQETQYF
TRBJ2-7,NA,17,TRBD1,TRBV11-3,TGTGCCAGCAGCTTCCTCATTGGGGGGACAGGTCACCGCGAGCAGTACTTC,CASSFLIGGTGHREQYF
TRBJ2-5,NA,17,TRBD2,TRBV6-1,TGTGCCAGCAGTGAAGGACTAGCGGGGGGAGGGGCGGAGACCCAGTACTTC,CASSEGLAGGGAETQYF
TRBJ1-3,once,17,NA,TRBV9,TGTGCCAGCAGCGCGACCCCAGAGGGCCACGGACTCGGCACCATATATTTT,CASSATPEGHGLGTIYF
TRBJ1-2,NA,15,NA,TRBV19,TGTGCCAGTAGTACTTGGGACTTCAATAACGGGGGCTACACCTTC,CASSTWDFNNGGYTF
TRBJ2-3,NA,13,NA,TRBV27,TGTGCCAGCAAAACTACAAGCACAGATACGCAGTATTTT,CASKTTSTDTQYF
TRBJ2-3,NA,14,NA,TRBV6-5,TGTGCCAGTTGCCGGGATACTAGCACAGATACGCAGTATTTT,CASCRDTSTDTQYF
TRBJ2-3,NA,15,TRBD2,TRBV7-2,TGTGCCAGCAGCTTAATGGGACTAGCCCGAGATACGCAGTATTTT,CASSLMGLARDTQYF
TRBJ2-7,NA,16,TRBD2,TRBV15,TGTGCCACCAGCAGAGAACTTTCTAGCGGCTCCTACGAGCAGTACTTC,CATSRELSSGSYEQYF
TRBJ2-7,NA,15,NA,TRBV19,TGTGCCAGTAGTATAGGTTCGGGTTCGAGCCACGAGCAGTACTTC,CASSIGSGSSHEQYF
TRBJ1-5,NA,16,TRBD1,TRBV28,TGTGCCAGCAGTTCCCCTACAGGGGGGTTCGATCAGCCCCAGCATTTT,CASSSPTGGFDQPQHF
TRBJ2-3,NA,15,TRBD1,TRBV19,TGTGCCAGTAGTAAGGACAGGGGGCTCGTGGATACGCAGTATTTT,CASSKDRGLVDTQYF
TRBJ2-2,NA,15,NA,TRBV6-6,TGTGCCACACGCGGGACCCCCTCGAACACCGGGGAGCTGTTTTTT,CATRGTPSNTGELFF
TRBJ2-1,NA,16,NA,TRBV7-6,TGTGCCAGCAGCCCAAGAGGACAGAATTGGGGTGGTGAGCAGTTCTTC,CASSPRGQNWGGEQFF
TRBJ2-6,NA,15,NA,TRBV5-1,TGCGCCAGCAGCTTGGCGGGCTCTGGGGCCAACGTCCTGACTTTC,CASSLAGSGANVLTF
TRBJ2-1,once,14,TRBD2,TRBV11-3,TGTGCCAGCAGCCATAGCGGGGGTTACAATGAGCAGTTCTTC,CASSHSGGYNEQFF